This TCR beta chain was recorded in a study of blood T cell repertoires in COVID-19. About the study: Both acute and convalescent COVID-19 samples were obtained from the United States, Italy and Spain. In each case, the material was cDNA or gDNA derived from T cells, B-cell-depleted T cells, or PBMCs.

The trim removed 0 bases at V and 8 bases at J, leaving 4 bases unmatched. The CDR3 is made up of 13 amino acids. Germline V CDR1 and CDR2: SGHDT, YYEEEE. Under the authors' procedure: Using reference gene primer amplification, nucleated cell counts were estimated. The method was immunoSEQ multiplex PCR; TCRdb's version includes in-frame clones alone and lacks a portion of them. V, J and clone size reflect that table, while D and trimming were determined from the DNA. In the table there are under 200,000 clones, 80% to 90% of which are singletons. This rearrangement joins TRBV5-6 to TRBJ1-2; TRBD1 matches at 7 bases. The material sequenced was PBMCs or T cells enriched from blood (not recorded which). The clonotype originates from a man in his fifties who had recovered from COVID-19. The CDR3 coding sequence is TGTGCCAGCAGCTTGGGAGGGGGCAGGGGCTACACCTTC. Its protein is CASSLGGGRGYTF.